Following are 20 T cell receptor beta chains from one sample sequenced in a study of robustness of blood B and T cell sequencing. cDNA was made with a 5' template-switch oligo adding a universal priming site. A 12-nucleotide random UMI in the template-switch oligo labeled every cDNA molecule. TCRdb called the PCR reads again in MiXCR, with one record for every CDR3 protein. The data contain about 1,200 distinct CDR3 sequences, approximately 72% of them singletons. Instead of genomic DNA, mRNA was used to measure TCR beta repertoires. Sequenced material: peripheral blood. All receptors derive from a human donor in good health.

CDR3 protein: CASSLTGGGSYNSPLHF. Here the CDR3 DNA reads TGCGCCAGCAGCTTGACAGGGGGCGGCTCCTATAATTCACCCCTCCACTTT. The chain is built from TRBV5-1 and TRBJ1-6, with TRBD1 matching 9 bases. Germline CDR1 is SGHRS and CDR2 is YFSETQ. V dropped 1 base and J dropped 0; count of bases not matched to a gene: 2. The CDR3 spans 17 residues.

The chain joins TRBV10-3 to TRBJ1-5, with D uncertain. Germline CDR1 and CDR2: ENHRY and SYGVKD. Trimming shortened V by 0 bases and J by 4 bases, and 10 bases separated the two germline ends. This CDR3 spans 15 amino acids. The CDR3 DNA follows: TGTGCCATCAGTGAGTCGGGCGGAATTAATCAGCCCCAGCATTTT. It yields the protein CAISESGGINQPQHF.

The chain joins TRBV7-3 to TRBJ2-2; a possible D gene is TRBD1 (5 bases). The V end was cut by 2 bases, the J end by 3 bases, with 7 bases between. CDR1 is SGHTA, CDR2 FQGTGA, per germline. This CDR3 has 14 amino acids. The CDR3 nucleotides read TGTGCCAGCAGCTTAGACAGCTACACCGGGGAGCTGTTTTTT. Translation gives CASSLDSYTGELFF.

The rearrangement links TRBV19 to TRBJ2-3; 7 bases align to TRBD2. The trim removed 3 bases at V and 1 base at J, leaving 4 bases unmatched. CDR1 and CDR2 from the germline V gene are LNHDA and SQIVND (reference sequence). This CDR3 is built from 15 residues. CDR3 bases: TGTGCCAGTAGTATTGGCGGGAGTCGCACAGATACGCAGTATTTT. Protein: CASSIGGSRTDTQYF.

This clonotype was found once. The chain recombines TRBV7-2 with TRBJ2-5; no firm D call. Germline assignment: CDR1 SGHTA and CDR2 FQGNSA. The germline V and J ends were trimmed by 4 bases and 4 bases, with 10 bases remaining between them. The CDR3 covers 13 residues. The DNA for the CDR3 is TGTGCCAGCAGCTACCAAGGTGGAGAGACCCAGTACTTC. Residues: CASSYQGGETQYF. Filled out from reference TRBV7-2 and TRBJ2-5, the complete variable domain reads GAGVSQSPSNKVTEKGKDVELRCDPISGHTALYWYRQSLGQGLEFLIYFQGNSAPDKSGLPSDRFSAERTGGSVSTLTIQRTQQEDSAVYLCASSYQGGETQYFGPGTRLLVL.

The chain is built from TRBV9 and TRBJ2-3; D is undetermined. Trimming took off 0 bases at V and 2 bases at J, with 13 bases between the two ends. Germline V gene lookup returns CDR1 SGDLS and CDR2 YYNGEE. The CDR3 runs to 16 residues. The CDR3 region has the DNA TGTGCCAGCAGCGTAGACCTCAACCCCGCCACAGATACGCAGTATTTT. It is translated as CASSVDLNPATDTQYF.

This clonotype showed up just a few times. The V and J genes are TRBV4-1 and TRBJ1-1; 12 bases align to TRBD1. Germline V gene lookup returns CDR1 MGHRA and CDR2 YSYEKL. CDR3 length: 15 amino acids. V trimming: 5 bases; J trimming: 4 bases; junction bases outside the gene matches: 5. The CDR3: CASSWDRGQVTEAFF. The CDR3 DNA reads as TGCGCCAGCAGCTGGGACAGGGGGCAGGTCACTGAAGCTTTCTTT.

The chain has TRBV12-3 or TRBV12-4 and TRBJ1-2; TRBD1 agrees at 8 bases. CDR3 length: 14 amino acids. V gave up 7 bases and J gave up 4 bases; unmatched junction bases: 8. CDR3 residues: CASTIQGEGYGYTF. In DNA, the CDR3 is TGTGCCAGCACAATACAGGGGGAGGGCTATGGCTACACCTTC.

The chain couples TRBV7-3 to TRBJ1-1, with a weak D call TRBD1 (6 bases). In germline, CDR1 is SGHTA, CDR2 FQGTGA. The CDR3 loop spans 16 amino acids. V was trimmed by 8 bases and J by 1 base, leaving 20 bases between them. The CDR3 loop reads CASPWSGASKNTEAFF. CDR3 nucleotide sequence: TGTGCCAGCCCCTGGTCGGGGGCATCCAAGAACACTGAAGCTTTCTTT.

This rearrangement joins TRBV10-3 to TRBJ1-2; D perhaps matches TRBD1 (5 bases). The CDR3 is made up of 11 amino acids. CDR1 is ENHRY and CDR2 is SYGVKD in the germline V gene. V gave up 10 bases and J gave up 4 bases, with 10 bases separating them. CDR3 residues: CATDGGYGYTF. As DNA, the CDR3 is TGTGCCACTGACGGGGGCTATGGCTACACCTTC.

The chain recombines TRBV7-3 with TRBJ2-7; a possible D gene is TRBD2 (6 bases). V shed 4 bases and J shed 5 bases, with 18 bases lying between them. CDR3 length: 15 amino acids. The germline V gene encodes CDR1 SGHTA and CDR2 FQGTGA. For the CDR3, the DNA is TGTGCCAGCAGCTCCACACTAGCTCACTACGACGAGCAGTACTTC. Translated: CASSSTLAHYDEQYF.

The chain couples TRBV3-1 to TRBJ2-7; TRBD1 or TRBD2 may be the D gene (6 bases each). From germline, CDR1 is LGHDT and CDR2 YNNKEL (reference sequence). This CDR3 has 14 amino acids. Trimming pared 0 bases from V and 5 bases from J, leaving 11 bases between. DNA of the CDR3: TGTGCCAGCAGCCAAGACAGGGGAGGCCACGAGCAGTACTTC. It specifies CASSQDRGGHEQYF.

V and J are TRBV7-8 and TRBJ2-7; D ambiguous. CDR3 length equals 14 residues. V gave up 4 bases and J gave up 0 bases, with 10 bases separating them. Germline CDR1 SGHVS, CDR2 FQNEAQ. CDR3 DNA sequence: TGTGCCAGCAGCTCCCCCATGAGCTCCTACGAGCAGTACTTC. The encoded protein is CASSSPMSSYEQYF. The full variable domain, rest sourced from reference TRBV7-8 and TRBJ2-7, is GAGVSQSPRYKVAKRGQDVALRCDPISGHVSLFWYQQALGQGPEFLTYFQNEAQLDKSGLPSDRFFAERPEGSVSTLKIQRTQQEDSAVYLCASSSPMSSYEQYFGPGTRLTVT.

This clonotype was found once. This chain links TRBV6-5 with TRBJ1-2, with D maybe TRBD1 (6 bases). Trimming pared 4 bases from V and 8 bases from J, leaving 17 bases between. Germline-derived CDR1 and CDR2 are MNHEY and SVGAGI. CDR3 length: 14 amino acids. CDR3 nucleotides: TGTGCCAGCAGTTTCAATCAGGGGATGGGCGGCTACACCTTC. Its translation is CASSFNQGMGGYTF.

The J gene is TRBJ1-2, the V gene TRBV5-4, with D possibly TRBD1 on 5 matching bases. V shed 1 base and J shed 4 bases, with 8 bases lying between them. The CDR3 spans 13 residues. Looked up from germline, CDR1 is SGHNT and CDR2 is YYREEE (reference sequence). CDR3 nucleotide sequence: TGTGCCAGCAGCTTGAGGACAACCTATGGCTACACCTTC. It specifies CASSLRTTYGYTF.

The chain has TRBV10-1 and TRBJ2-2; perhaps TRBD1 as D (5 bases). Germline V gene data show CDR1 as WNHNN and CDR2 as SYGVQD (reference sequence). The V gene lost 3 bases and the J gene lost 0 bases, with 5 bases spanning the gap. The CDR3 runs to 14 residues. The CDR3: CASSDRANTGELFF. CDR3 in DNA: TGCGCCAGCAGTGACAGGGCGAACACCGGGGAGCTGTTTTTT.

The J gene is TRBJ1-2, the V gene TRBV5-4; a possible D gene is TRBD1 (6 bases). The CDR3 is made up of 14 amino acids. Per germline, CDR1 SGHNT and CDR2 YYREEE (reference sequence). Trimming removed 0 bases at V and 1 base at J, with 7 bases between. CDR3 sequence reads: CASSLGRGNYGYTF. DNA of the CDR3: TGTGCCAGCAGCTTGGGCAGGGGTAACTATGGCTACACCTTC.

In this sample, this clonotype turned up once. The chain employs TRBV5-5 and TRBJ1-1; 8 bases align to TRBD1. The trim removed 2 bases at V and 1 base at J, leaving 7 bases unmatched. The germline V gene has CDR1 SGHKS and CDR2 YYEKEE (reference sequence). The CDR3 sequence is 16 residues long. In DNA form, the CDR3 reads TGTGCCAGCAGCTTTTTAGGTGGGACAGGGAACACTGAAGCTTTCTTT. Translating it yields CASSFLGGTGNTEAFF.

This clonotype was observed a handful of times. The genes are TRBV12-3 or TRBV12-4 and TRBJ1-1; maybe TRBD1 (5 bases). Between the trimmed V and J ends, which lost 1 base and 5 bases, there was a span of 8 bases. The CDR3 consists of 13 residues. The CDR3 loop reads CASSLGWGTEAFF. CDR3 bases: TGTGCCAGCAGTTTAGGTTGGGGGACTGAAGCTTTCTTT.

This sequence joins TRBV6-5 and TRBJ1-1; D not certain. V lost 0 bases, J lost 3 bases, and 17 bases lay in between. The CDR3 covers 17 residues. The germline V gene encodes CDR1 MNHEY and CDR2 SVGAGI. The CDR3 DNA reads as TGTGCCAGCAGTTACTCGGGGAGGGCGTATAGATACACTGAAGCTTTCTTT. It codes for CASSYSGRAYRYTEAFF.